Below are 10 T cell receptor beta chains sequenced from a single sample in a study of blood T cell repertoires in COVID-19. TCRdb's copy holds only in-frame clones and misses some; the assay was immunoSEQ multiplex PCR. The sample has over 300,000 clones; roughly 90% are singletons. Input material: peripheral blood. The receptor set was obtained from a young man who had recovered from COVID-19.

The CDR3 region has the DNA TGTGCCAGCAGCCAAGGCGGTGGGACTAGCGGTACTACCTACGAGCAGTACTTC. It codes for CASSQGGGTSGTTYEQYF. The chain recombines TRBV14 with TRBJ2-7; TRBD2 matches 11 bases. Losses at the gene ends were 1 base for V and 2 bases for J; bases not matched to a gene: 10. Germline V lookup: CDR1 SGHDN, CDR2 FVKESK. This CDR3 contains 18 residues. Using reference TRBV14 and TRBJ2-7 for the parts outside the CDR3, the full variable domain is EAGVTQFPSHSVIEKGQTVTLRCDPISGHDNLYWYRRVMGKEIKFLLHFVKESKQDESGMPNNRFLAERTGGTYSTLKVQPAELEDSGVYFCASSQGGGTSGTTYEQYFGPGTRLTVT.

V gene TRBV5-4 combines with J gene TRBJ2-5, with D maybe TRBD1 (6 bases). V lost 4 bases and J lost 0, with 10 bases in between. From germline, CDR1 is SGHNT and CDR2 YYREEE (reference sequence). The length of the CDR3 is 14 residues. In DNA form, the CDR3 reads TGTGCCAGCAGCCTGACAGGCGACCAAGAGACCCAGTACTTC. Its translation: CASSLTGDQETQYF.

The rearrangement joins TRBV15 to TRBJ2-7, with D tentatively TRBD1 (6 bases). Germline-derived CDR1 and CDR2 are LNHNV and YYDKDF (reference sequence). Trimming removed 11 bases at V and 0 bases at J, with 14 bases between. This CDR3 region has 13 residues. CDR3 residues: CACSRGSSYEQYF. The CDR3 DNA reads TGTGCCTGCTCGAGGGGGAGCTCCTACGAGCAGTACTTC.

The rearrangement joins TRBV7-8 to TRBJ2-7, with D tentatively TRBD2 (5 bases). Germline loops: CDR1 SGHVS, CDR2 FQNEAQ. This CDR3 has 14 amino acids. The ends were cut back, 1 base at V and 6 bases at J, with 13 bases in the middle. The CDR3 DNA reads as TGTGCCAGCAGCTTAGACTTGGCGCGGGCCGAGCAGTACTTC. Its translation: CASSLDLARAEQYF.

The V gene is TRBV27, the J gene TRBJ1-1; a weak D match, TRBD1 (5 bases). CDR1 is MNHEY, CDR2 SMNVEV, per germline (reference sequence). This CDR3 contains 14 residues. V lost 2 bases, J lost 5 bases, and 12 bases lay in between. The CDR3 protein is CASSLGAGGTEAFF. The CDR3 DNA reads TGTGCCAGCAGTTTAGGGGCGGGAGGAACTGAAGCTTTCTTT.

This chain connects TRBV7-9 to TRBJ2-4; D is perhaps TRBD1 (5 bases). Deletions cut 5 bases from V and 5 bases from J, with 16 bases between. Germline CDR1 and CDR2: SEHNR and FQNEAQ (reference sequence). The CDR3 runs 15 residues. The CDR3 region is CASSPGSGRQNIQYF. Here the CDR3 DNA reads TGTGCCAGCAGCCCGGGCTCAGGGCGCCAAAACATTCAGTACTTC.

This rearrangement joins TRBV2 to TRBJ1-1; 7 bases are shared with TRBD1. The trim removed 7 bases at V and 10 bases at J, leaving 9 bases unmatched. This CDR3 region has 12 residues. Germline V gives CDR1 SNHLY, CDR2 FYNNEI. The CDR3 coding sequence is TGTGCCAGCATCAGCGACAGGGTGGCAGCTTTCTTT. Its translation: CASISDRVAAFF.

The J gene is TRBJ2-7, the V gene TRBV30; D remains ambiguous. This CDR3 region has 11 residues. Germline CDR1 reads GTSNPN; CDR2 reads SVGIG (reference sequence). V was clipped by 5 bases and J by 9 bases, with 14 bases between them. Here the CDR3 DNA reads TGTGCCTGGGATCCTAGTATCGGGCAGTACTTC. Translation gives CAWDPSIGQYF.

V is TRBV19 and J is TRBJ2-7, with D possibly matching TRBD1 (6 bases). V lost 3 bases and J lost 0, with 12 bases in between. This CDR3 comprises 15 residues. The germline CDR1 and CDR2 sequences are LNHDA and SQIVND (reference sequence). The CDR3 region is CASSIYQGSSYEQYF. In DNA, the CDR3 is TGTGCCAGTAGTATTTATCAGGGGAGCTCCTACGAGCAGTACTTC.

The chain is built from TRBV11-1 and TRBJ2-1; the D gene is possibly TRBD2 (5 bases). Germline V gene sequence: CDR1 SGHAT, CDR2 FQDESV (reference sequence). The CDR3 loop spans 16 amino acids. Trimming pared 5 bases from V and 5 bases from J, leaving 19 bases between. The CDR3 DNA is TGTGCCAGCAGCCTCCAGAGGGCACTTATCCACAATGAGCAGTTCTTC. Translating gives CASSLQRALIHNEQFF.